This T cell receptor beta chain was captured by sequencing in a study of regulatory T cells in long-lasting Graves disease. Building the TCR beta libraries relied on iRepertoire HTBI primers, and CDR3 regions underwent Arm-PCR. MiXCR was run by TCRdb on the multiplex PCR reads, yielding one entry per CDR3 protein. Of approximately 360,000 distinct CDR3 sequences in the sample, roughly 24% were seen once. This sample's time point: persistent/refractory GD, antithyroid drugs over 5 years with positive TRAb. Making the TCR library involved RNA that had been extracted from PBMCs. V was clipped by 10 bases and J by 5 bases; unmatched bases: 12. The CDR3 has 14 amino acids. Germline V gene data show CDR1 as MDHEN and CDR2 as SYDVKM. This clonotype was counted at least ten times.

The rearrangement joins TRBV28 to TRBJ2-7; 9 positions agree with TRBD1. The receptor was derived from a woman aged 40 to 49 with Graves disease. The sample in question was peripheral blood mononuclear cells (PBMCs), obtained when the disease was refractory, from a patient treated with antithyroid drugs. Written as DNA, the CDR3 is TGTGCCACACGGGACAGGGAACCCGTGGACGAGCAGTACTTC. Its translation: CATRDREPVDEQYF.